A single sample gave rise to the 4 T cell receptor beta chains below, sequenced in a study of identical twins. One entry per CDR3 protein results from TCRdb running MiXCR on the 5' RACE reads. This sample has a few hundred thousand distinct CDR3 sequences, with under 9% found just once. Separately, the same data were catalogued under a study of yellow fever vaccine responses in identical twins.

Sequencing was carried out using memory (CD45RO+) T cells sorted from blood. These receptors came from a young woman in good health.

Only a few counts were recorded for this clonotype. The chain links TRBV7-9 to TRBJ2-5; no firm D call. This CDR3 region has 14 residues. CDR1 is SEHNR and CDR2 is FQNEAQ in the germline V gene (reference sequence). V lost 3 bases and J 2 bases, leaving 10 bases between the germline ends. In nucleotides, the CDR3 is TGTGCCAGCAGCTTTGGACCCAGTCAAGAGACCCAGTACTTC. Amino acid sequence: CASSFGPSQETQYF.

V gene TRBV7-2 combines with J gene TRBJ2-7, with D perhaps matching TRBD2 (6 bases). CDR3 length: 15 amino acids. Germline CDR1 is SGHTA and CDR2 is FQGNSA. Trimming cost V 6 bases and J 4 bases, with 19 bases left between them. The CDR3 nucleotides read TGTGCCAGCAGGTCCGGGCCGCTTCGGGGGTACGAGCAGTACTTC. Residues: CASRSGPLRGYEQYF.

At least ten counts were recorded for this clonotype. This chain joins TRBV14 and TRBJ1-1, with D unresolved. Between the trimmed V and J ends, which lost 4 bases and 0 bases, there was a span of 6 bases. This CDR3 contains 13 residues. Per the germline V gene, CDR1 is SGHDN and CDR2 is FVKESK. CDR3 coding DNA: TGTGCCAGCAGCCTGATAGTGAACACTGAAGCTTTCTTT. Residues: CASSLIVNTEAFF.

The V call is TRBV3-1, the J call TRBJ2-5, with 7 bases matching TRBD2. CDR1 is LGHDT and CDR2 is YNNKEL in the germline V gene (reference sequence). This CDR3 contains 15 residues. Unmatched junction bases numbered 6, after V lost 0 bases and J lost 5 bases. Written as DNA, the CDR3 is TGTGCCAGCAGCCAAGAGGGGACTATTGGGGAGACCCAGTACTTC. Translated: CASSQEGTIGETQYF.